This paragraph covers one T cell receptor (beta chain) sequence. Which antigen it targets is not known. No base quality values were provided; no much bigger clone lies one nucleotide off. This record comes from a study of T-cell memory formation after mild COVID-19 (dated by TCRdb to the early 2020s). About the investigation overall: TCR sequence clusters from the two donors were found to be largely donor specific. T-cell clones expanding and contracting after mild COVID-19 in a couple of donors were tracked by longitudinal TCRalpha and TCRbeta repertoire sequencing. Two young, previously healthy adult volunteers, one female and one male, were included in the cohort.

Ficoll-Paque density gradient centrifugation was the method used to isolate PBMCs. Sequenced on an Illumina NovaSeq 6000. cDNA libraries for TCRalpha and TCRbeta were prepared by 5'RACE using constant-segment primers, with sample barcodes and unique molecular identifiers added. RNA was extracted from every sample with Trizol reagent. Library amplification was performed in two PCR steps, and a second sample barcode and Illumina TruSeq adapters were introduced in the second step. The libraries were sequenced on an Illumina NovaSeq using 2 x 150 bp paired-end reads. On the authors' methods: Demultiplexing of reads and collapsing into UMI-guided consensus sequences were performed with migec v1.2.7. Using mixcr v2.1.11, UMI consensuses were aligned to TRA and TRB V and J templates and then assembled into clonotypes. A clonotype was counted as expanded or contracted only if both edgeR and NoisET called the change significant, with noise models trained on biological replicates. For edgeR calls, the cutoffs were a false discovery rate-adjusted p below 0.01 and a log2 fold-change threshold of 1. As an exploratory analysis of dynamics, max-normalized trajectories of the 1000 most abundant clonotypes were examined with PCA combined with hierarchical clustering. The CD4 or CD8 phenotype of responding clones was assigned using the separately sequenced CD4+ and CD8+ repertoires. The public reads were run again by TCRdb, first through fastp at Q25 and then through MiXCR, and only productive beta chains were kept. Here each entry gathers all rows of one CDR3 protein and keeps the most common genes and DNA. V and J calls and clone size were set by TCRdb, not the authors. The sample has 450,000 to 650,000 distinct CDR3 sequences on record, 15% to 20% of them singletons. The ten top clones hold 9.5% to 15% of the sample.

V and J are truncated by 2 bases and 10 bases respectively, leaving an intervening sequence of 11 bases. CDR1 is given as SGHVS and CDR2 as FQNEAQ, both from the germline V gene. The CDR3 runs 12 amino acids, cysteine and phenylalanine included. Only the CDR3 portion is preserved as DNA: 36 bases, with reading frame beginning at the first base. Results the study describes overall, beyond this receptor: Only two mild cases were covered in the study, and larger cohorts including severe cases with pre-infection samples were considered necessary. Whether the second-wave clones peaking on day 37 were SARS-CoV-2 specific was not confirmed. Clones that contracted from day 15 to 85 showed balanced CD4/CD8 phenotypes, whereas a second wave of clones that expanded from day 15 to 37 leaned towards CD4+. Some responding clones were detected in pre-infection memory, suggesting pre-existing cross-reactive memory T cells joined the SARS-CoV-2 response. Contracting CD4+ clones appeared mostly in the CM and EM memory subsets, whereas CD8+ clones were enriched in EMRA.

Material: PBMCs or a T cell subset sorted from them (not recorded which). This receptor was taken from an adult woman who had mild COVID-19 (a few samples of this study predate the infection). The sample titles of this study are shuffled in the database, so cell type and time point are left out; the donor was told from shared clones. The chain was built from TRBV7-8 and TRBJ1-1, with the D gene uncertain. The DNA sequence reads TGTGCCAGCAGCTTATTTGGGGAAGGAGCTTTCTTT. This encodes CASSLFGEGAFF.